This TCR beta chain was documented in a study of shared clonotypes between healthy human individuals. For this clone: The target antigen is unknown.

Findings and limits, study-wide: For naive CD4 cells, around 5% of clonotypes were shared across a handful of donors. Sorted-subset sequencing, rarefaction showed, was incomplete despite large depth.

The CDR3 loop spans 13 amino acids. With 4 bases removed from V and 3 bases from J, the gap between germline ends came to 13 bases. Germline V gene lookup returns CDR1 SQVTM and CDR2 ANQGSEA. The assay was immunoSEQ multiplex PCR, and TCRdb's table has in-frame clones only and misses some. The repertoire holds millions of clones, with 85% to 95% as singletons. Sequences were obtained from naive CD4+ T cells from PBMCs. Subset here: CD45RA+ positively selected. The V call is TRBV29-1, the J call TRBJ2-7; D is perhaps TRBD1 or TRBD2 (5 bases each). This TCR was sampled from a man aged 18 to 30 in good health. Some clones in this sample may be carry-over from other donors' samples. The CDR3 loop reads CSVGGRYHYEQYF. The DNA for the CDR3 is TGCAGCGTTGGGGGACGGTATCACTACGAGCAGTACTTC.